This T cell receptor (beta chain) appears in the sequencing data of a study of blood T cell repertoires in COVID-19 (dated by TCRdb to 2020 to 2022). Concerning the study at large: Samples covering the acute and convalescent phases of COVID-19 were provided by collaborators in the United States, Italy and Spain. The material from the prospective study consisted of cDNA or gDNA derived from T cells, B-cell-depleted T cells, or PBMCs. The dataset comprised deeply sampled blood TCRbeta repertoires from subjects exposed to, actively infected with, or recovered from COVID-19. A freely available public database, intended as a resource for researchers studying the immune response to SARS-CoV-2, is where the repertoires were released. The samples were drawn from two sources: the first 160 participants of the ongoing ImmuneRACE study, and 1,200 or so subjects contributed by 6 global collaborators. The sample metadata nearly always contained a de-identified subject ID, COVID-19 status, age in years and sex. Where available, HLA class I and class II types were taken from metadata supplied by the sample provider and were not determined by assay-based typing. Points the paper makes about the study in general: The amount of clinical and demographic metadata varied by source and participant and was provided uncurated.

The CDR3 starts with the cysteine, ends with the phenylalanine, and has 13 residues. The retained sequence is limited to the CDR3, 39 bases, with the frame set at the first base. Reading the germline V gene gives CDR1 WSHSY and CDR2 SAAADI. The junction carries 6 bases between V and J, which are trimmed by 0 bases and 4 bases respectively. Worth noting for this clone: Which antigen it targets is not known. Per-base qualities were not stored, and no clone one base away is much larger.

The immunoSEQ Assay, a bias-controlled multiplex PCR, was used to amplify TCRbeta CDR3 regions from genomic DNA. The authors' analysis ran thus. Nucleated cell counts per sample were estimated from amplification of reference gene primers within the assay. Sequence reads were collapsed and filtered to measure the absolute abundance of every unique TCRbeta CDR3 rearrangement. For each sample, productive Simpson clonality was calculated as the square root of Simpson's diversity index across productive rearrangements. TCRdb carries this immuneACCESS record with in-frame sequences only. Its versions omit some clonotypes, under half of them owing to an unresolved V gene in the studies checked, with the rest unexplained. That table gives V, J and clone size, and the DNA gave D and trimming. For this sample there are 150,000 or so clones; 91% appear just once. Of the sample, around 0.55% falls within the top ten clones.

Whole blood was collected in K2EDTA tubes by collaborating institutions according to the institutions' own protocols. For TCRbeta analysis, collaborator samples were shipped as frozen whole blood, as isolated PBMCs, or as DNA extracted from either sample type. The source material was peripheral blood. The chain is made from TRBV10-2 and TRBJ1-1; no D gene can be assigned with confidence. This sequence originates from a man in his fifties with acute or convalescent COVID-19. The DNA sequence is given as TGCGCCAGCAGTGAGTCCCAGTTCACTGAAGCTTTCTTT. Translated, it gives CASSESQFTEAFF.